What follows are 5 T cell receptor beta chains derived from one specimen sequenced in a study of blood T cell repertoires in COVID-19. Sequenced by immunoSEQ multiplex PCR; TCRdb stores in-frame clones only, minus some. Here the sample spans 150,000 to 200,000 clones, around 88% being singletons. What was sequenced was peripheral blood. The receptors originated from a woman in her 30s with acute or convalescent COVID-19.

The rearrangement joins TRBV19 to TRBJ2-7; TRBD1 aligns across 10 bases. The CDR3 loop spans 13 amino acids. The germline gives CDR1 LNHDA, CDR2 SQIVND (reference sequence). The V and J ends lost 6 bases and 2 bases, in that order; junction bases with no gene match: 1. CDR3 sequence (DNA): TGTGCCAGTAGAGGGACAGGGGCCTACGAGCAGTACTTC. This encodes CASRGTGAYEQYF.

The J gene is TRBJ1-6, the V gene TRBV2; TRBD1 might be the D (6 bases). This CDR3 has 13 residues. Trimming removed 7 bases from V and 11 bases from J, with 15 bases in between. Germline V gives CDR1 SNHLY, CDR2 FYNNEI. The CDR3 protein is CASTGQSGAPLHF. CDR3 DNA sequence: TGTGCCAGCACCGGACAGTCCGGAGCACCCCTCCACTTT.

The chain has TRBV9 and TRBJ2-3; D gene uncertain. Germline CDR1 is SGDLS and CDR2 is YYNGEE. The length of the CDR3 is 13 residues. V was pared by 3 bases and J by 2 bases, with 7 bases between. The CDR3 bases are TGTGCCAGCAGCGGGCTGGTCACAGATACGCAGTATTTT. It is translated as CASSGLVTDTQYF.

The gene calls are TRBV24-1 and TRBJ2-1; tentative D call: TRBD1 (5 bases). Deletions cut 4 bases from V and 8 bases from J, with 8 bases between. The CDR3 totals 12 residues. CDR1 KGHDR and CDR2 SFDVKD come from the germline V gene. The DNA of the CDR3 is TGTGCCACCAGTGACTTAGGGGATGAGCAGTTCTTC. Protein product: CATSDLGDEQFF.

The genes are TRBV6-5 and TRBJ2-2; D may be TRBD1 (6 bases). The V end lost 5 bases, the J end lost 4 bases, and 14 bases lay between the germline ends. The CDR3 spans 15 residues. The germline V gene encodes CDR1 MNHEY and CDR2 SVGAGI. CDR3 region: CASSPGHASTGELFF. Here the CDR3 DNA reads TGTGCCAGCAGTCCGGGACACGCTAGCACCGGGGAGCTGTTTTTT.